What follows are 18 T cell receptor beta chains derived from one specimen sequenced in a study of blood T cell repertoires in COVID-19 (dated by TCRdb to 2018 to 2021). Library prep was done by the immunoSEQ multiplex PCR assay. TCRdb's version of the immuneACCESS table is confined to in-frame rearrangements and falls short of the full clone set. An unresolved V gene accounts for under half of the shortfall where checked; the remainder is of unknown origin. The sample yields tens of thousands of clones; roughly three quarters were counted once. In total, the top ten clones hold around 2.3% of the sample. The sequenced material came from peripheral blood. The source is a man aged 65 to 85 with COVID-19, enrolled during active disease.

The chain links TRBV5-1 to TRBJ2-7; the D gene is possibly TRBD2 (5 bases). Germline CDR1 SGHRS, CDR2 YFSETQ. CDR3 length: 13 residues. The ends were cut back, 0 bases at V and 3 bases at J, with 7 bases in the middle. The CDR3 sequence is CASSLAGIYEQYF. The DNA for the CDR3 is TGCGCCAGCAGCTTGGCGGGGATCTACGAGCAGTACTTC. The complete variable domain, with remaining parts taken from reference TRBV5-1 and TRBJ2-7, reads KAGVTQTPRYLIKTRGQQVTLSCSPISGHRSVSWYQQTPGQGLQFLFEYFSETQRNKGNFPGRFSGRQFSNSRSEMNVSTLELGDSALYLCASSLAGIYEQYFGPGTRLTVT.

J is TRBJ1-2 and V is TRBV28, with 7 positions matching TRBD1. In germline, CDR1 is MDHEN, CDR2 SYDVKM. Trimming cost V 2 bases and J 7 bases; bases outside gene matches: 10. This CDR3 has 15 amino acids. The CDR3 bases are TGTGCCAGCAGTTTAAAGGGGGCCAAGGTCTCTGGCTACACCTTC. Translating it yields CASSLKGAKVSGYTF.

By proportion, this clone is medium-sized (0.01 to 0.1%). This sequence joins TRBV11-3 and TRBJ2-7, with a tentative D call TRBD1 (6 bases). The germline V gene encodes CDR1 SGHNT and CDR2 YENEEA. Trimming pared 0 bases from V and 6 bases from J, leaving 9 bases between. This CDR3 spans 13 amino acids. The CDR3 DNA reads as TGTGCCAGCAGCTTAGATCCCAGGGGCGAGCAGTACTTC. Amino acids: CASSLDPRGEQYF.

V and J are TRBV5-1 and TRBJ2-1; 8 bases map to TRBD2. CDR3 size: 16 residues. Germline assignment: CDR1 SGHRS and CDR2 YFSETQ. V was clipped by 3 bases and J by 2 bases; unmatched bases: 7. CDR3 sequence: CASSSPLAATYNEQFF. The CDR3 DNA reads TGCGCCAGCAGCTCCCCACTAGCGGCTACCTACAATGAGCAGTTCTTC.

This clone showed up just a few times. The J gene is TRBJ1-2, the V gene TRBV3-1 (or the pseudogene TRBV3-2); D remains unclear. The germline V gene encodes CDR1 LGHDT and CDR2 YNNKEL (reference sequence). The CDR3 has 12 residues. Trimming removed 5 bases from V and 5 bases from J, with 9 bases in between. For the CDR3, the DNA is TGTGCCAGCAGCTTACGAGGGTATGGCTACACCTTC. Amino acids: CASSLRGYGYTF.

This clone turned up a few times. The chain joins TRBV6-6 to TRBJ2-3; TRBD1 agrees at 8 bases. Germline assignment: CDR1 MNHNY and CDR2 SVGAGI (reference sequence). The V segment lost 5 bases and the J segment 1 base; nucleotides outside the gene matches: 5. The CDR3 totals 15 residues. CDR3 residues: CASSRTGSRTDTQYF. In DNA form, the CDR3 reads TGTGCCAGCAGTAGGACAGGGTCCCGCACAGATACGCAGTATTTT.

This chain links TRBV19 with TRBJ2-7, with D possibly matching TRBD2 (5 bases). V was trimmed by 7 bases and J by 0 bases, leaving 19 bases between them. Germline-derived CDR1 and CDR2 are LNHDA and SQIVND (reference sequence). This CDR3 contains 16 residues. The CDR3 DNA sequence: TGTGCCAGTAAATGGGAAAGCGGATATAACTCCTACGAGCAGTACTTC. Its translation is CASKWESGYNSYEQYF.

The rearrangement uses TRBV11-3 and TRBJ2-7, with TRBD1 matching over 9 bases. The V segment lost 1 base and the J segment 5 bases; nucleotides outside the gene matches: 6. This CDR3 has 15 amino acids. Per germline, CDR1 SGHNT and CDR2 YENEEA. DNA for the CDR3: TGTGCCAGCAGCTTAGGCGTGACAGGGGGTGACGAGCAGTACTTC. It encodes CASSLGVTGGDEQYF.

The chain uses TRBV30 and TRBJ1-1; D not certain. Trimming removed 5 bases from V and 4 bases from J, with 14 bases in between. Per germline, CDR1 GTSNPN and CDR2 SVGIG (reference sequence). The CDR3 is made up of 13 amino acids. CDR3 coding DNA: TGTGCCTGGGGGGAGGGAAGAGGCACTGAAGCTTTCTTT. It encodes CAWGEGRGTEAFF.

The chain combines TRBV25-1 with TRBJ2-3; 10 nucleotides line up with TRBD1. V lost 3 bases and J lost 8; bases outside the gene matches: 5. In germline, CDR1 is MGHDK, CDR2 SYGVNS. The CDR3 covers 14 residues. The CDR3 reads CASSETGGAGTQYF. CDR3 bases: TGTGCCAGCAGTGAGACAGGGGGCGCCGGTACGCAGTATTTT.

This rearrangement joins TRBV29-1 to TRBJ2-7, with a weak D call TRBD1 (5 bases). CDR3 length equals 12 residues. Germline loops: CDR1 SQVTM, CDR2 ANQGSEA. V shed 3 bases and J shed 2 bases, with 8 bases lying between them. This CDR3 is CSVETEAYEQYF. CDR3 sequence (DNA): TGCAGCGTTGAGACAGAGGCCTACGAGCAGTACTTC.

DNA for the CDR3: TGCGCCAGCAGCTTGGCCCAGACAGGTGGGAACACTGAAGCTTTCTTT. It codes for CASSLAQTGGNTEAFF. This rearrangement joins TRBV5-1 to TRBJ1-1, with D tentatively TRBD1 (6 bases). The germline V and J ends were trimmed by 0 bases and 1 base, with 13 bases remaining between them. The CDR3 sequence is 16 residues long. In germline, CDR1 is SGHRS, CDR2 YFSETQ.

The genes are TRBV23-1 and TRBJ2-2; 9 bases agree with TRBD2. TRBV23-1 is known as an ORF, though its function is uncertain. The V and J ends lost 6 bases and 1 base, in that order; junction bases with no gene match: 3. CDR3 size: 15 residues. CDR3 sequence reads: CASSRLAVNTGELFF. The CDR3 DNA sequence: TGCGCCAGCAGCCGACTAGCGGTGAACACCGGGGAGCTGTTTTTT.

This chain joins TRBV5-1 and TRBJ2-1; 13 nucleotides match TRBD2. Trimming cost V 6 bases and J 8 bases; bases outside gene matches: 11. The CDR3 has 16 residues. Germline V gene sequence: CDR1 SGHRS, CDR2 YFSETQ. CDR3 in amino acids: CASTPEGTSGIYEQFF. The CDR3 DNA reads TGCGCCAGCACCCCAGAAGGGACTAGCGGGATTTATGAGCAGTTCTTC.

This clone came up a few times. This rearrangement joins TRBV6-1 to TRBJ2-7; no firm D call. Germline V gene sequence: CDR1 MNHNS, CDR2 SASEGT. Trimming removed 6 bases from V and 3 bases from J, with 6 bases in between. The CDR3 loop spans 11 amino acids. CDR3 nucleotide sequence: TGTGCCAGCAGGCGGAACTACGAGCAGTACTTC. This encodes CASRRNYEQYF.

In DNA, the CDR3 is TGTGCCAGCAGCTCCAAAACAGGGGAGGCAGGAAACACCATATATTTT. Its translation: CASSSKTGEAGNTIYF. The J gene is TRBJ1-3, the V gene TRBV5-4; 7 bases map to TRBD1. Germline CDR1 reads SGHNT; CDR2 reads YYREEE (reference sequence). V lost 3 bases to trimming and J lost 4 bases; unmatched junction nucleotides: 10. This CDR3 is built from 16 residues.

A few counts support this clone. This chain uses TRBV5-5 with TRBJ1-4; D is undetermined. The CDR3 has 14 residues. CDR1 is SGHKS and CDR2 is YYEKEE in the germline V gene (reference sequence). Trimming stripped 0 bases from V and 4 bases from J, with 7 bases between. The CDR3, as DNA: TGTGCCAGCAGCTTGGACGCCTATAATGAAAAACTGTTTTTT. Translating it yields CASSLDAYNEKLFF. The full variable domain, rest sourced from reference TRBV5-5 and TRBJ1-4, is DAGVTQSPTHLIKTRGQQVTLRCSPISGHKSVSWYQQVLGQGPQFIFQYYEKEERGRGNFPDRFSARQFPNYSSELNVNALLLGDSALYLCASSLDAYNEKLFFGSGTQLSVL.

The V gene is TRBV9, the J gene TRBJ2-7; maybe TRBD2 (6 bases). The CDR3 sequence is 15 residues long. V gave up 4 bases and J gave up 1 base, with 15 bases separating them. CDR1 SGDLS and CDR2 YYNGEE come from the germline V gene. Here the CDR3 reads CASSPEKGGSYEQYF. CDR3 DNA sequence: TGTGCCAGCAGCCCAGAAAAGGGAGGATCCTACGAGCAGTACTTC.